This T cell receptor beta chain was identified during a study of blood T cell repertoires in COVID-19. The assay was immunoSEQ multiplex PCR, and TCRdb's table has in-frame clones only and misses some. The sample includes roughly 150,000 clones, 70% to 80% seen only once; the top ten take about 7.8%. V was clipped by 8 bases and J by 2 bases, with 15 bases between them. Germline V CDR1 and CDR2: LNHDA, SQIVND (reference sequence). The CDR3 consists of 14 residues. The sequence was obtained from an older woman with COVID-19, enrolled during active disease. Sequencing was performed on peripheral blood. The chain uses TRBV19 and TRBJ2-5; D might be TRBD2 (6 bases). The CDR3 DNA follows: TGTGCCAGTTCAGCGGGCCATTCTCAAGAGACCCAGTACTTC. Amino acids: CASSAGHSQETQYF.